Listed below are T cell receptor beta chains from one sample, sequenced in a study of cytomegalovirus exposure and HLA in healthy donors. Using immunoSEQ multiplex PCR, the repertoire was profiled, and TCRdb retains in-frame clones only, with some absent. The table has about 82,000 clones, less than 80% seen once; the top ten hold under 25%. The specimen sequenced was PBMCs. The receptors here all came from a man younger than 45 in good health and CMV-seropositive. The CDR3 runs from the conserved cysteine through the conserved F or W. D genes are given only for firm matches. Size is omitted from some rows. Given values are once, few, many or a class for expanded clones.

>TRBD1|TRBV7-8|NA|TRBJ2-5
CASSPLAGTEETQYF
TGTGCCAGCAGCCCACTGGCCGGGACAGAAGAGACCCAGTACTTC
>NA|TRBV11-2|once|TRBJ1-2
CASSLSPGDTLIDGYTF
TGTGCCAGCAGCTTATCCCCCGGGGACACATTGATAGATGGCTACACCTTC
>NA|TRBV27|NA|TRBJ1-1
CASSLQGWAKNTEAFF
TGTGCCAGCAGTTTACAGGGGTGGGCCAAGAACACTGAAGCTTTCTTT
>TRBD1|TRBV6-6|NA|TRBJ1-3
CASSFGTGGSGNTIYF
TGTGCCAGCAGTTTTGGGACAGGGGGATCTGGAAACACCATATATTTT
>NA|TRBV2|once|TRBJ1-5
CASTNGGRDQPQHF
TGTGCCAGCACCAATGGGGGGAGGGACCAGCCCCAGCATTTT
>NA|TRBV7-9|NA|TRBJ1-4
CASSLGGQRTNEKLFF
TGTGCCAGCAGCTTAGGCGGACAGCGGACTAATGAAAAACTGTTTTTT
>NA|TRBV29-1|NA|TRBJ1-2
CSVADTNGYTF
TGCAGCGTTGCCGACACCAATGGCTACACCTTC
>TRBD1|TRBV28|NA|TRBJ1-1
CASRFTGVNTEAFF
TGTGCCAGCAGATTTACAGGGGTTAATACTGAAGCTTTCTTT
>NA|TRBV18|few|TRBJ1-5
CASSPNPAVNQPQHF
TGTGCCAGCTCACCAAACCCGGCGGTAAATCAGCCCCAGCATTTT
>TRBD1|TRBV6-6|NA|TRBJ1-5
CASSYLRTGTNQPQHF
TGTGCCAGCAGTTACCTACGGACAGGGACAAATCAGCCCCAGCATTTT
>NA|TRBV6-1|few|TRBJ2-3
CASSESRDTQYF
TGTGCCAGCAGTGAGTCGAGAGATACGCAGTATTTT
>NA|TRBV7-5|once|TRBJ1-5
CARSLDRVNQPQHF
TGTGCCAGAAGCTTGGACAGGGTAAATCAGCCCCAGCATTTT
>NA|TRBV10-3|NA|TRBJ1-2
CAISGGDYGYTF
TGTGCCATCAGTGGAGGAGACTATGGCTACACCTTC
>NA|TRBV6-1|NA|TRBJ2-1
CASSGGPGDEQFF
TGTGCCAGCAGTGGGGGGCCCGGCGATGAGCAGTTCTTC
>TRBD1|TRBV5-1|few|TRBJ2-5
CASSTGQGAETQYF
TGCGCCAGCAGCACGGGACAGGGGGCAGAGACCCAGTACTTC
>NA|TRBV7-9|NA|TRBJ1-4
CASSPPFNEKLFF
TGTGCCAGCAGCCCCCCATTTAATGAAAAACTGTTTTTT
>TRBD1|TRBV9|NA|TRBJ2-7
CASSPLNRGREQYF
TGTGCCAGCAGCCCCTTGAACAGGGGAAGGGAGCAGTACTTC
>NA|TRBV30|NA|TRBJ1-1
CAWSDPGKGFGTEAFF
TGTGCCTGGAGTGACCCAGGGAAAGGGTTTGGCACTGAAGCTTTCTTT
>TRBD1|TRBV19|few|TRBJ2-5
CASSDLQLAGTGHQETQYF
TGTGCCAGTAGTGATCTCCAACTCGCCGGGACAGGCCACCAAGAGACCCAGTACTTC
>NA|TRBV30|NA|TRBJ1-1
CAWSRGVHKGEAFF
TGTGCCTGGAGTCGAGGTGTCCATAAAGGTGAAGCTTTCTTT
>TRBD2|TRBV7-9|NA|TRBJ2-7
CASSSRTSDYEQYF
TGTGCCAGCAGCTCCCGGACTAGCGACTACGAGCAGTACTTC
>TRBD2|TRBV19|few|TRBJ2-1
CASSMGTSATDEQFF
TGTGCCAGTAGTATGGGGACTAGCGCAACCGATGAGCAGTTCTTC
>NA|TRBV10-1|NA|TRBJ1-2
CAGAETASSNYGYPF
TGCGCCGGGGCCGAGACAGCGTCATCTAACTATGGCTACCCCTTC
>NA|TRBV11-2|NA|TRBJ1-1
CASSSIRQAYEAFF
TGTGCCAGCAGCTCAATCCGGCAGGCCTATGAAGCTTTCTTT
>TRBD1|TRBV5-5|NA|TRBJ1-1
CASSSTGDTEAFF
TGTGCCAGCAGTTCGACAGGGGACACTGAAGCTTTCTTT
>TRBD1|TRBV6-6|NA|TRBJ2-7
CARSRTGGNEQYF
TGTGCCAGGTCCAGGACAGGGGGAAACGAGCAGTACTTC
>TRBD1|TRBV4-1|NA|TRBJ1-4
CASSQDREKVFF
TGCGCCAGCAGCCAGGACAGGGAAAAGGTGTTTTTT
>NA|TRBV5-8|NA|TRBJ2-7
CASSLEGVASYEQYF
TGTGCCAGCAGCTTGGAGGGGGTTGCCTCCTACGAGCAGTACTTC
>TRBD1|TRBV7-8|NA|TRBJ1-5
CASSRTGENQPQHF
TGTGCCAGCAGCCGGACAGGGGAAAACCAGCCCCAGCATTTT
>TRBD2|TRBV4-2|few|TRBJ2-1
CASSQDRLANEQFF
TGTGCCAGCAGCCAAGATCGACTAGCCAATGAGCAGTTCTTC
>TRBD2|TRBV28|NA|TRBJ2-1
CASRLRTSGNYNEQFF
TGTGCCAGCAGGCTGAGGACTAGCGGGAACTACAATGAGCAGTTCTTC
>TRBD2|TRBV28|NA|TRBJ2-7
CASRQSGSYEQYF
TGTGCCAGCAGACAGAGCGGGAGCTACGAGCAGTACTTC
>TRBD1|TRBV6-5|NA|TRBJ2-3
CASRTGLGTDTQYF
TGTGCCAGCCGGACAGGCTTGGGCACAGATACGCAGTATTTT
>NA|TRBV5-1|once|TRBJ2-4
CASSPRDWENIQYF
TGCGCCAGCAGCCCACGGGACTGGGAAAACATTCAGTACTTC
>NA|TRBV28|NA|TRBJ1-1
CASSFSGGPAFF
TGTGCCAGCAGTTTCAGCGGGGGCCCGGCTTTCTTT
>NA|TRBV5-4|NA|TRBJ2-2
CASSAREATGELFF
TGTGCCAGCAGCGCCAGGGAGGCCACCGGGGAGCTGTTTTTT
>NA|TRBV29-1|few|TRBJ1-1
CSVEDLGKLEAFF
TGCAGCGTTGAAGACCTCGGGAAACTTGAAGCTTTCTTT
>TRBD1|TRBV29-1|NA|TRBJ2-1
CSVARQGSYNEQFF
TGCAGCGTTGCACGACAGGGCTCCTACAATGAGCAGTTCTTC
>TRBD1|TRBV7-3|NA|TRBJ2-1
CASSLTGLSYNEQFF
TGTGCCAGCAGCCTGACAGGGCTCTCCTACAATGAGCAGTTCTTC
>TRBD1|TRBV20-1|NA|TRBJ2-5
CSAWTGETQYF
TGCAGTGCTTGGACAGGAGAGACCCAGTACTTC
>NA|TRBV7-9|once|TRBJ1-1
CSSSYSGAEAFF
TGTTCCAGCAGCTACTCCGGGGCTGAAGCTTTCTTT
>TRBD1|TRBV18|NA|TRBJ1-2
CASSPQGIGTDYGYTF
TGTGCCAGCTCACCACAGGGGATCGGGACAGACTATGGCTACACCTTC
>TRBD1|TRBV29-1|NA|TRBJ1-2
CSVEDWTGTSNYGYPF
TGCAGCGTTGAGGACTGGACAGGGACATCTAACTATGGCTACCCCTTC
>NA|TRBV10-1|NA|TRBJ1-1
CASRQGLNTEAFF
TGCGCCAGCAGACAGGGTCTGAACACTGAAGCTTTCTTT